This T cell receptor (beta chain) came from a study of T cells in Graves' hyperthyroidism and ophthalmopathy. Absence of ophthalmopathy progression within 18 months defined stable Graves' hyperthyroidism. This CDR3 spans 15 amino acids. Per germline, CDR1 DFQATT and CDR2 SNEGSKA (reference sequence). J was trimmed by 1 base and V by 5 bases; bases with no gene match: 8. This clonotype was detected ten times or more. No antigen is known for it. RNA transcripts provided the source from which TCR beta CDR3 regions were amplified. The HTBI set primed first-round TCR CDR3 RT-PCR. TCRdb fed the multiplex PCR reads into MiXCR, producing one record per CDR3 protein. The profile shows hundreds of thousands of distinct CDR3 sequences, about 18% of them singletons. Notes on the study in general: Blood shared most expanded thyroid clonotypes above 0.001. The model foresaw ophthalmopathy a median around 6.8 months prior to onset.

The sequenced sample was blood. The genes are TRBV20-1 and TRBJ1-5; TRBD1 agrees at 7 bases. The clonotype was recovered from a woman aged 18-29 years with Graves' hyperthyroidism. The CDR3, as DNA: TGCAGTGCTTCCCTCCAGGGGGGAAGCAATCAGCCCCAGCATTTT. It encodes CSASLQGGSNQPQHF.